These T cell receptor beta chains were read from a single sample in a study of OX40 agonist ivuxolimab in advanced cancers. Repertoires were generated with immunoSEQ multiplex PCR, while TCRdb's copy carries only in-frame clones and drops some. Here the sample spans 68,000 or so clones, roughly 84% being singletons. The sample consisted of CD4+ or CD8+ T cells sorted from blood, taken in a trial of the OX40 agonist ivuxolimab. These receptors were obtained from an adult with an advanced solid tumor such as melanoma, head and neck, liver or kidney cancer. The CDR3 runs from the conserved cysteine through the conserved F or W. Each record gives: D gene, CDR3 length, J gene, V gene, CDR3 protein. The D gene is left open where the match is weak.

>TRBD2|15|TRBJ2-2|TRBV6-4
CASSRVAGNTGELFF
>.|14|TRBJ2-1|TRBV28
CASSTTGGGPEQFF
>.|16|TRBJ2-6|TRBV19
CASSGPQGAGANVLTF
>TRBD2|17|TRBJ2-7|TRBV4-2
CASSPWTSGRAVDEQYF
>.|12|TRBJ1-2|TRBV28
CASTSMRYGYTF
>.|15|TRBJ2-7|TRBV7-2
CASSIQPGPSYEQYF
>.|14|TRBJ2-1|TRBV18
CASSPQGGNNEQFF
>.|13|TRBJ1-1|TRBV7-2
CASSLDISTEAFF
>.|14|TRBJ2-3|TRBV6-1
CASSARGLGDTQYF
>.|14|TRBJ2-5|TRBV10-3
CAISEHRAGETQYF
>.|14|TRBJ2-1|TRBV5-6
CASSLDSLTGEQFF
>TRBD2|19|TRBJ2-2|TRBV7-9
CASSPASASGRAWTGELFF
>TRBD2|15|TRBJ2-7|TRBV27
CASSLRRLAGESQYF
>.|14|TRBJ1-1|TRBV18
CASSPPYHGQEAFF
>TRBD2|15|TRBJ2-3|TRBV5-1
CASSPQAGTTDTQYF
>TRBD1|15|TRBJ1-3|TRBV9
CASSRDRASGNTIYF
>.|15|TRBJ1-1|TRBV21-1
CASSPGHNGDTEAFF
>.|15|TRBJ2-1|TRBV19
CASSFQRSSYNEQFF
>.|10|TRBJ1-4|TRBV29-1
CSVGEEKLFF
>TRBD1|15|TRBJ1-4|TRBV7-2
CASSTKTGPNEKLFF
>.|12|TRBJ1-5|TRBV29-1
CSVRTGNQPQHF
>.|14|TRBJ1-2|TRBV7-9
CASSLGLQGDGYTF
>.|15|TRBJ2-7|TRBV6-5
CASSYSWGDSYEQYF
>.|17|TRBJ2-5|TRBV14
CASSQEATRQGQETQYF
>.|17|TRBJ1-1|TRBV7-8
CASSLRERNSVNTEAFF
>.|13|TRBJ1-1|TRBV5-1
CASSRGLGTEAFF
>.|12|TRBJ1-2|TRBV6-5
CAIGTRNYGYTF
>.|13|TRBJ2-3|TRBV19
CASSPPEEDTQYF
>TRBD2|15|TRBJ2-1|TRBV19
CASSIEGTSHREQFF
>.|15|TRBJ2-5|TRBV4-2
CASSQGRDKQETQYF
>TRBD1|16|TRBJ2-2|TRBV28
CASSSRTGNNVGELFF